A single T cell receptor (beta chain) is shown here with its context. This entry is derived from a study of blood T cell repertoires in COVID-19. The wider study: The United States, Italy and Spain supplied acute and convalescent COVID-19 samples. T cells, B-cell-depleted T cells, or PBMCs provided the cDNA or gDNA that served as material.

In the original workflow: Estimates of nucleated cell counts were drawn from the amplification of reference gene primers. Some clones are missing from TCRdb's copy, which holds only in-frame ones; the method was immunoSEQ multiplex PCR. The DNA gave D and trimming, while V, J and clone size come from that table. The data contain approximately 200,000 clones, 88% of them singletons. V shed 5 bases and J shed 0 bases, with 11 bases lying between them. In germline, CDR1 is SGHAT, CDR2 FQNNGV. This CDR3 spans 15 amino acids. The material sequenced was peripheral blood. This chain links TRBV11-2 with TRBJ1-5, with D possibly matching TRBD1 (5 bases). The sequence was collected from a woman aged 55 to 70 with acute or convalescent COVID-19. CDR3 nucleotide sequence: TGTGCCAGCAGCCCCGGACACAATAGCAATCAGCCCCAGCATTTT. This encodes CASSPGHNSNQPQHF.